A selection of T cell receptor beta chains follows, all from one sample in a study of metastatic and nonmetastatic thyroid tumors. TCRdb recomputed clones from the PCR reads via MiXCR. The table has about 16,000 clones, more than 20% seen once. Sequencing input: tumor tissue. The receptors were gathered from a female donor with papillary thyroid cancer or a benign thyroid nodule (not recorded which). Some clones in this sample may be carry-over from other donors' samples. The CDR3 runs from the conserved cysteine through the conserved F or W. A D gene is named only where the DNA matches it firmly. Expanded clones are given a class, and other clones once, few, many or no size at all.

V	J	D	size	DNA	CDR3
TRBV7-3	TRBJ2-2	TRBD2	.	TGTGCCAGCAGCTTTGGCGGGAGGGAAACCGGTGAGCTGTTTTTT	CASSFGGRETGELFF
TRBV18	TRBJ2-1	.	many	TGTGCCAGCTCACGGGACTCCTACAATGAGCAGTTCTTC	CASSRDSYNEQFF
TRBV28	TRBJ1-1	TRBD1	medium-sized	TGTGCCAGCAGGGCGGACAGGGGTGGGATCACTGAAGCTTTCTTT	CASRADRGGITEAFF
TRBV20-1	TRBJ1-1	.	many	TGCAGTGCTAAAGCCGACGGGGCCGGTGGTGAAGCTTTCTTT	CSAKADGAGGEAFF
TRBV12-1	TRBJ2-1	.	.	TGTGCCAGCAGCTGGACTAGCAGTGAGCAGTTCTTC	CASSWTSSEQFF
TRBV2	TRBJ2-7	.	medium-sized	TGTGCCAGCGTATCCATGGGAGCCACCTTTGGGGAGCAGTACTTC	CASVSMGATFGEQYF
TRBV19	TRBJ2-7	.	few	TGTGCCAGTACCATTGTTTGGTACGGAACCTACGAGCAGTACTTC	CASTIVWYGTYEQYF
TRBV28	TRBJ1-1	TRBD1	.	TGTGCCAGCAGTGAGACAGGGGAGGGCACTGAAGCTTTCTTT	CASSETGEGTEAFF
TRBV6-1	TRBJ1-3	.	few	TGTGCCATCCTCCCATGGGGCAGGACTGGAAACACCATATATTTT	CAILPWGRTGNTIYF
TRBV6-1	TRBJ1-2	.	medium-sized	TGTGCCAGCAGTCATTCGGGGGGTGCCTATGGCTACACCTTC	CASSHSGGAYGYTF
TRBV30	TRBJ1-4	.	many	TGTGCCTGGAGTCTGGGGGGGGGGAAACTGTTTTTT	CAWSLGGGKLFF
TRBV7-3	TRBJ2-3	TRBD2	few	TGTGCCAGCAGCTTAACGGGGTGTGGCGGGGGGCGCACAGATACGCAGTATTTT	CASSLTGCGGGRTDTQYF
TRBV11-2	TRBJ2-2	.	many	TGTGCCAGCAGCTGGGACGGTTTTCGTCGGACCGGGGAGCTGTTTTTT	CASSWDGFRRTGELFF
TRBV2	TRBJ1-5	.	many	TGTGCCAGCAGTGTAGAATCGGTGGCTCAGCCCCAGCATTTT	CASSVESVAQPQHF
TRBV28	TRBJ1-5	TRBD1	medium-sized	TGTGCCAGCAGTGGACAGGGGGCGACGCCCCAGCATTTT	CASSGQGATPQHF
TRBV19	TRBJ2-3	.	many	TGTGCCAGTAGTATAGATTGGGGGGCCTCCACAGATACGCAGTATTTT	CASSIDWGASTDTQYF
TRBV19	TRBJ1-3	.	medium-sized	TGTGCCAGTACGACCGGGACAACTGGAAACACCATATATTTT	CASTTGTTGNTIYF